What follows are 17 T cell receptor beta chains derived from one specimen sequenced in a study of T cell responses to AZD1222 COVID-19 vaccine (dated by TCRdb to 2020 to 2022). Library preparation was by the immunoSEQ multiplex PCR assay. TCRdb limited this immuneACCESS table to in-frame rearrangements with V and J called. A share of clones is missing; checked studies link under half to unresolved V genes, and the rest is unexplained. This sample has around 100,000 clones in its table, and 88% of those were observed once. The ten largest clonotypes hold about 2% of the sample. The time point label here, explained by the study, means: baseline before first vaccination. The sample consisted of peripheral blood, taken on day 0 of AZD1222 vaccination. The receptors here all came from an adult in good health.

The CDR3 nucleotides read TGTGCCAGCACCGCAAATTTAAGACGGAAGTTGAAAAGTACGCAGTATTTT. This encodes CASTANLRRKLKSTQYF. The chain links TRBV7-2 to TRBJ2-3, with unresolved D. The CDR3 loop spans 17 amino acids. Germline V lookup: CDR1 SGHTA, CDR2 FQGNSA. V lost 7 bases and J lost 8, with 28 bases in between.

The CDR3 nucleotides are TGTGCCAGCAGTTTTCTCACCGGACAGGGGCAAGGCTACACCTTC. It encodes CASSFLTGQGQGYTF. This chain uses TRBV27 with TRBJ1-2, with TRBD1 matching 9 bases. Per germline, CDR1 MNHEY and CDR2 SMNVEV (reference sequence). The CDR3 consists of 15 residues. The V segment lost 3 bases and the J segment 8 bases; nucleotides outside the gene matches: 10.

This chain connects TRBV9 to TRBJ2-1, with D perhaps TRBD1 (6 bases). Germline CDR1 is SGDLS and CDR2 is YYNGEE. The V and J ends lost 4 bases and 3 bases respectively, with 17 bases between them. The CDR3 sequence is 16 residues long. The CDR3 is CASSPGASSVYNEQFF. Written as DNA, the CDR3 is TGTGCCAGCAGCCCAGGGGCGTCATCGGTCTACAATGAGCAGTTCTTC.

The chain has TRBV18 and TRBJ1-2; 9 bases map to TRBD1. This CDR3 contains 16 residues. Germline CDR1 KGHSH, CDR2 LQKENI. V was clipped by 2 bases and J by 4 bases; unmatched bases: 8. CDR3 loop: CASSPVRQGEVYGYTF. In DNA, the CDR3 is TGTGCCAGCTCACCAGTCCGACAGGGGGAGGTCTATGGCTACACCTTC.

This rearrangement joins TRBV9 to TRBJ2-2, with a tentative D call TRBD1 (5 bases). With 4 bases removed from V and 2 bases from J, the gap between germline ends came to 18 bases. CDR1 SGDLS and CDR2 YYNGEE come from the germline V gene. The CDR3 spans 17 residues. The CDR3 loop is CASSPPEQGVNTGELFF. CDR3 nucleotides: TGTGCCAGCAGCCCCCCTGAGCAGGGTGTAAACACCGGGGAGCTGTTTTTT.

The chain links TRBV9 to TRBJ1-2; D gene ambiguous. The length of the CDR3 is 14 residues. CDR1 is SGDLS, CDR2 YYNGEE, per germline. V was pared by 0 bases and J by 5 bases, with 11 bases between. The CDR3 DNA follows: TGTGCCAGCAGCGTAGAGGCCACGGGGTATGGCTACACCTTC. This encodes CASSVEATGYGYTF.

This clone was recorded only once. The CDR3, as DNA: TGTGCCTGGAGGGCTGGCCCCGGAGGGGCTTTCTTT. This translates into CAWRAGPGGAFF. The chain recombines TRBV30 with TRBJ1-1; D uncertain. Germline V gene data show CDR1 as GTSNPN and CDR2 as SVGIG (reference sequence). The V gene lost 3 bases and the J gene lost 11 bases, with 16 bases spanning the gap. This CDR3 spans 12 amino acids.

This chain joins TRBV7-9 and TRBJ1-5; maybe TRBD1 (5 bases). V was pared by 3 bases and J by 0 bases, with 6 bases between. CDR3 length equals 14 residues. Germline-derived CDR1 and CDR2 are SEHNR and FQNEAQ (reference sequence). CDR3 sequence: CASSFDSSNQPQHF. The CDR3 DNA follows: TGTGCCAGCAGCTTTGACAGTAGCAATCAGCCCCAGCATTTT.

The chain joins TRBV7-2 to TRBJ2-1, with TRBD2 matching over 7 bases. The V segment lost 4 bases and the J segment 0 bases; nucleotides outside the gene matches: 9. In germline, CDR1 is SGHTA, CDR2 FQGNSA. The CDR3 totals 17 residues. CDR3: CASSSLLADRSYNEQFF. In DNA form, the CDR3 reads TGTGCCAGCAGCTCCCTCCTAGCGGACCGCTCCTACAATGAGCAGTTCTTC.

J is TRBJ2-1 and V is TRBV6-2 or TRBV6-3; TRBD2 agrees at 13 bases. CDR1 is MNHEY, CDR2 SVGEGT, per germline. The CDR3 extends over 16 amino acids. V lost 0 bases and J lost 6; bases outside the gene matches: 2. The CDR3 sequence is CASSYSRTSGGNEQFF. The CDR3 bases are TGTGCCAGCAGTTACTCGCGGACTAGCGGGGGCAATGAGCAGTTCTTC.

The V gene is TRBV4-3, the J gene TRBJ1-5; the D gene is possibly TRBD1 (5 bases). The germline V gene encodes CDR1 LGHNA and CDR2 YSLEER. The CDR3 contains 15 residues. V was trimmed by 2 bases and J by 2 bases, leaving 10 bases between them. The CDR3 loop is CASSQLTGGNQPQHF. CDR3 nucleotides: TGCGCCAGCAGCCAACTCACAGGAGGCAATCAGCCCCAGCATTTT.

The CDR3 nucleotides read TGTGCCAGCATAGGGCAGCAGATAACAGATACGCAGTATTTT. It translates to CASIGQQITDTQYF. V usage is TRBV2 and J usage is TRBJ2-3; D call uncertain. The CDR3 is 14 residues long. The germline V gene has CDR1 SNHLY and CDR2 FYNNEI. V dropped 7 bases and J dropped 3 bases, with 14 bases sitting between them. The complete variable domain, with remaining parts taken from reference TRBV2 and TRBJ2-3, reads EPEVTQTPSHQVTQMGQEVILRCVPISNHLYFYWYRQILGQKVEFLVSFYNNEISEKSEIFDDQFSVERPDGSNFTLKIRSTKLEDSAMYFCASIGQQITDTQYFGPGTRLTVL.

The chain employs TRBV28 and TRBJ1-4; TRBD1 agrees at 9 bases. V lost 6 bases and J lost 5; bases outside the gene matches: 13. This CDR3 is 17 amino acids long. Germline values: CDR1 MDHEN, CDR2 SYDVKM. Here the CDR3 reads CASRAHGGTGLNEKLFF. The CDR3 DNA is TGTGCCAGCAGGGCCCATGGCGGGACAGGGTTGAATGAAAAACTGTTTTTT.

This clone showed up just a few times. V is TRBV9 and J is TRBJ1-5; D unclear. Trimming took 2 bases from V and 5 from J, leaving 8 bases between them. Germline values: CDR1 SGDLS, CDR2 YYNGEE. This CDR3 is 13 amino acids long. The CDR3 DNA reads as TGTGCCAGCAGCGTCCAACCCGATCAGCCCCAGCATTTT. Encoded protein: CASSVQPDQPQHF.

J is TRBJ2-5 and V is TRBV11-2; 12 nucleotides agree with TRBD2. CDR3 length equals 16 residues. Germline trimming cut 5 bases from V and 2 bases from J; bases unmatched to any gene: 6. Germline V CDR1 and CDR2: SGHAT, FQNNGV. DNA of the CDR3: TGTGCCAGCAGCGCCCGGACTAGCGGGAAGCAAGAGACCCAGTACTTC. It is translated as CASSARTSGKQETQYF.

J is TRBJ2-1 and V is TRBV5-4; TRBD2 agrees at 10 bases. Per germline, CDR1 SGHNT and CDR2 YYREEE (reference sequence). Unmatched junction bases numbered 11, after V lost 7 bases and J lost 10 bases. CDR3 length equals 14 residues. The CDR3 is CASFPAGGQREQFF. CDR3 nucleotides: TGTGCCAGCTTTCCAGCGGGAGGGCAGAGGGAGCAGTTCTTC.

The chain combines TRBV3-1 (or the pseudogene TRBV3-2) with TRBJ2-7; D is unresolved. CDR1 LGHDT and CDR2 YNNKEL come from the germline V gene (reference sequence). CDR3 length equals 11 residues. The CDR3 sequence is CVTGRAYEQYF. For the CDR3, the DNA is TGTGTCACCGGACGGGCCTACGAGCAGTACTTC.